This TCR beta chain was observed in a study of blood T cell repertoires in COVID-19 (dated by TCRdb to the early 2020s). A note on the overall study: The collaborator samples originated in the United States, Italy and Spain and spanned the acute and convalescent phases of COVID-19. The material from the prospective study consisted of cDNA or gDNA derived from T cells, B-cell-depleted T cells, or PBMCs. Deeply sampled blood TCRbeta repertoires from subjects exposed to, actively infected with, or recovered from COVID-19 were included in the dataset. The repertoires were made available in a free public database intended to serve as a resource for research on the immune response to SARS-CoV-2. Samples came from the ongoing ImmuneRACE study (first 160 participants) plus 1,254 subjects from 6 global collaborators. Nearly every sample came with metadata listing a de-identified subject ID, COVID-19 status, age in years and sex. HLA class I and class II types, where available, came from metadata supplied by the sample provider rather than from assay-based typing. Results the study describes overall, beyond this receptor: The quantity of clinical and demographic metadata differed by source and by participant and was supplied without curation.

Measured from the cysteine to the phenylalanine, the CDR3 is 13 residues long. The entry retains the CDR3 DNA only, 39 bases that are in frame from base 1. The CDR1 and CDR2 encoded by the germline V gene are ENHRY and SYGVKD. The trim is 8 bases for V and 0 bases for J, with a gap of 10 bases between the germline ends. Each collaborating institution followed its own protocols to collect whole blood in K2EDTA tubes. Collaborator samples were shipped for TCRbeta analysis as frozen whole blood, isolated PBMCs, or DNA extracted from either sample type. The immunoSEQ Assay, a bias-controlled multiplex PCR, was used to amplify TCRbeta CDR3 regions from genomic DNA. In the authors' own workflow: The number of nucleated cells in each sample was estimated by amplification of reference gene primers within the assay. To quantify the absolute abundance of each unique TCRbeta CDR3 rearrangement, sequence reads were collapsed and filtered. Productive Simpson clonality was computed per sample as the square root of Simpson's diversity index over productive rearrangements. TCRdb took over this immuneACCESS table, retaining in-frame rearrangements with V and J assigned. Such tables are incomplete; in checked studies, under half of the missing clones stem from an unresolved V gene, and the remainder is unexplained. That table furnishes V, J and clone size, whereas the DNA furnished D and trimming. The sample data list about 58,000 clones, and 88% of these were observed just once. The ten biggest clones cover 7% to 10% of the sample.

Of note for this clone: Its antigen remains undetermined. No quality values exist for individual bases; no much larger clone is one base distant.

Sequencing was done on a sample of peripheral blood. Recombination joined TRBV10-3 with TRBJ1-1; TRBD1 is a possible D gene, resting on 5 matching bases. This sequence originates from a woman between 70 and 85 years old with active COVID-19. The CDR3 protein is CAIGATMNTEAFF. The DNA reads TGTGCCATCGGGGCAACCATGAACACTGAAGCTTTCTTT.